The 8 T cell receptor beta chains below come from one sample, sequenced in a study of blood T cell repertoires in COVID-19. Sequencing used immunoSEQ multiplex PCR; TCRdb keeps in-frame clones, though not all of them. The sample has roughly 220,000 clones, 65% to 90% seen once. Sequencing was done on a sample of peripheral blood. The source is a woman between 40 and 50 years old who had recovered from COVID-19.

CDR3 amino acids: CASSPARGNTEAFF. Written as DNA, the CDR3 is TGTGCCAGCTCACCGGCCAGGGGAAACACTGAAGCTTTCTTT. V gene TRBV18 combines with J gene TRBJ1-1, with TRBD1 as a possible D gene (6 bases). Trimming left V 3 bases short and J 2 bases short, with 10 bases between. Germline CDR1 reads KGHSH; CDR2 reads LQKENI. The CDR3 has 14 amino acids.

This clone was detected once. This chain links TRBV4-3 with TRBJ1-2; 9 nucleotides agree with TRBD1. The ends lost 2 bases at V and 8 bases at J; junction bases unmatched: 15. The CDR3 loop spans 17 amino acids. The germline CDR1 and CDR2 sequences are LGHNA and YSLEER. The CDR3 bases are TGCGCCAGCAGCCAACCGGGACAGGGTGGCGGGGGATTAGGCTACACCTTC. This encodes CASSQPGQGGGGLGYTF.

V and J are TRBV7-2 and TRBJ2-7; a weak D match, TRBD1 (6 bases). CDR3 length: 14 residues. Germline CDR1 reads SGHTA; CDR2 reads FQGNSA. Trimming left V 5 bases short and J 6 bases short, with 17 bases between. CDR3 residues: CASSQNRDDAEQYF. For the CDR3, the DNA is TGTGCCAGCAGCCAAAACAGGGATGACGCCGAGCAGTACTTC.

This clone was detected once. The chain couples TRBV29-1 to TRBJ1-1; no clear D gene. This CDR3 is built from 12 residues. In germline, CDR1 is SQVTM, CDR2 ANQGSEA. Trimming stripped 6 bases from V and 3 bases from J, with 11 bases between. The CDR3 spells CSVRVGDTEAFF. CDR3 coding DNA: TGCAGCGTGAGGGTAGGAGACACTGAAGCTTTCTTT.

This clone was found once. V is TRBV19 and J is TRBJ1-2; D remains unclear. Trimming shortened V by 3 bases and J by 6 bases, and 8 bases separated the two germline ends. The germline V gene encodes CDR1 LNHDA and CDR2 SQIVND (reference sequence). The CDR3 covers 12 residues. The CDR3 region has the DNA TGTGCCAGTAGTATCTTAGAGCATGGCTACACCTTC. Its translation: CASSILEHGYTF.

This sequence joins TRBV28 and TRBJ2-2, with 7 positions matching TRBD2. V lost 10 bases, J lost 3 bases, and 14 bases stayed unmatched. The germline gives CDR1 MDHEN, CDR2 SYDVKM. The CDR3 is 16 residues long. CDR3 in DNA: TGTGCCACCCTAAGCCCAACTAGCGCCGACACCGGGGAGCTGTTTTTT. It translates to CATLSPTSADTGELFF. Full variable domain (outside the CDR3, taken from reference TRBV28 and TRBJ2-2): DVKVTQSSRYLVKRTGEKVFLECVQDMDHENMFWYRQDPGLGLRLIYFSYDVKMKEKGDIPEGYSVSREKKERFSLILESASTNQTSMYLCATLSPTSADTGELFFGEGSRLTVL.

This clone was recorded only once. The rearrangement links TRBV4-3 to TRBJ1-4; TRBD1 agrees at 8 bases. Germline trimming cut 3 bases from V and 5 bases from J; bases unmatched to any gene: 2. Germline V CDR1 and CDR2: LGHNA, YSLEER. The CDR3 is made up of 14 amino acids. The CDR3 is CASSQGQDNEKLFF. Here the CDR3 DNA reads TGCGCCAGCAGCCAGGGACAGGACAATGAAAAACTGTTTTTT.

The chain carries TRBV5-4 and TRBJ1-4; 9 positions agree with TRBD1. The CDR3 covers 14 residues. In germline, CDR1 is SGHNT, CDR2 YYREEE (reference sequence). Germline trimming cut 4 bases from V and 5 bases from J; bases unmatched to any gene: 3. CDR3 in amino acids: CASSMTGGNEKLFF. The CDR3 DNA sequence: TGTGCCAGCAGCATGACAGGGGGGAATGAAAAACTGTTTTTT.